The 27 T cell receptor beta chains in this list originate from one sample, sequenced in a study of shared clonotypes between healthy human individuals (TCRdb year 2020). Libraries were made using the immunoSEQ multiplex PCR assay. In TCRdb, the immuneACCESS table is reduced to in-frame sequences with V and J assigned. These tables do not hold every clone; where another copy was compared, an unresolved V gene accounts for under half, and the others remain unexplained. The sample has about 2 million clones on record, approximately 95% of them singletons. The ten largest clones take up 0.1% to 0.15% of the sample. The sample taken for sequencing was naive CD4+ T cells sorted from blood. In light of the paper, this sample's cell subset or site label describes: CD45RA+ positively selected. The receptors derive from a man aged 18 to 29 in good health.

As DNA, the CDR3 is TGTGCCAGCAGCGTAGGTAGCGGGGCCATGTACAATGAGCAGTTCTTC. Translating it yields CASSVGSGAMYNEQFF. The J gene is TRBJ2-1, the V gene TRBV9; 8 positions match TRBD2. Unmatched junction bases numbered 6, after V lost 0 bases and J lost 4 bases. This CDR3 contains 16 residues. Germline V gene data show CDR1 as SGDLS and CDR2 as YYNGEE.

The chain couples TRBV15 to TRBJ1-1; D call uncertain. V shed 1 base and J shed 0 bases, with 15 bases lying between them. Per the germline V gene, CDR1 is LNHNV and CDR2 is YYDKDF (reference sequence). This CDR3 spans 17 amino acids. CDR3 DNA: TGTGCCACCAGCAGAGCCCGCCAGGTTGTCATGAACACTGAAGCTTTCTTT. The encoded protein is CATSRARQVVMNTEAFF.

As regards this clone: This specimen includes other DNA sequences encoding the same CDR3. J is TRBJ1-1 and V is TRBV10-1; perhaps TRBD1 as D (5 bases). Trimming stripped 0 bases from V and 1 base from J, with 9 bases between. This CDR3 spans 15 amino acids. Germline-derived CDR1 and CDR2 are WNHNN and SYGVQD (reference sequence). The CDR3 protein is CASSESRGANTEAFF. The CDR3 nucleotides are TGCGCCAGCAGTGAGTCTAGGGGCGCGAACACTGAAGCTTTCTTT.

The V gene is TRBV11-3, the J gene TRBJ2-3, with 8 bases aligning to TRBD2. Germline CDR1 is SGHNT and CDR2 is YENEEA. J lost 1 base, V lost 5 bases, and 8 bases had no gene match. The CDR3 contains 16 residues. The CDR3 is CASSLTTTSGTDTQYF. The CDR3 region has the DNA TGTGCCAGCAGCCTAACTACGACTAGCGGCACAGATACGCAGTATTTT.

The chain is built from TRBV30 and TRBJ2-7, with D possibly matching TRBD2 (6 bases). Deletions cut 4 bases from V and 0 bases from J, with 16 bases between. The V gene's germline CDR1 is GTSNPN and CDR2 SVGIG (reference sequence). This CDR3 region has 15 residues. CDR3 sequence reads: CAWTRGKTYSYEQYF. CDR3 DNA sequence: TGTGCCTGGACGCGGGGAAAGACTTACTCCTACGAGCAGTACTTC.

V gene TRBV9 combines with J gene TRBJ2-1; either TRBD1 or TRBD2 may fit D (5 bases each). V was shortened by 0 bases and J by 3 bases, with 10 bases between the two germline ends. Germline V gene data show CDR1 as SGDLS and CDR2 as YYNGEE. The CDR3 runs to 15 residues. The CDR3 spells CASSVGGSLYNEQFF. The DNA for the CDR3 is TGTGCCAGCAGCGTAGGGGGGAGCCTCTACAATGAGCAGTTCTTC.

The rearrangement links TRBV5-6 to TRBJ2-7; no definite D call. The CDR3 loop spans 13 amino acids. CDR1 and CDR2 (germline): SGHDT, YYEEEE. Between the trimmed V and J ends, which lost 1 base and 12 bases, there was a span of 17 bases. CDR3 sequence: CASSLLSRPSWYF. CDR3 coding DNA: TGTGCCAGCAGCTTGTTGAGCCGCCCCTCGTGGTACTTC.

The genes are TRBV29-1 and TRBJ2-5; D gene unclear. This CDR3 has 13 amino acids. Trimming removed 6 bases at V and 1 base at J, with 12 bases between. The germline CDR1 and CDR2 sequences are SQVTM and ANQGSEA. CDR3 in amino acids: CSVKPLFQETQYF. CDR3 in DNA: TGCAGCGTGAAACCGTTGTTCCAAGAGACCCAGTACTTC.

The genes are TRBV4-1 and TRBJ2-7, with D perhaps matching TRBD1 (7 bases). Germline assignment: CDR1 MGHRA and CDR2 YSYEKL. This CDR3 has 16 residues. Trimming removed 4 bases from V and 3 bases from J, with 19 bases in between. The CDR3: CASSPDPGQDYYEQYF. In nucleotides, the CDR3 is TGCGCCAGCAGCCCAGACCCAGGACAGGACTACTACGAGCAGTACTTC.

This chain's CDR3 is CASSLVGGFEQYF. CDR3 nucleotide sequence: TGCGCCAGCAGCTTGGTAGGGGGGTTCGAGCAGTACTTC. The V call is TRBV5-1, the J call TRBJ2-7; D possibly matches TRBD1 or TRBD2 (6 bases each). Deletions cut 0 bases from V and 6 bases from J, with 10 bases between. This CDR3 contains 13 residues. CDR1 and CDR2 (germline): SGHRS, YFSETQ.

This clone has just one count. CDR3 amino acids: CASSPEGKPQHF. CDR3 DNA: TGTGCCAGCAGTCCGGAAGGGAAGCCCCAGCATTTT. V is TRBV6-5 and J is TRBJ1-5; unclear D gene. The CDR3 sequence is 12 residues long. CDR1 is MNHEY and CDR2 is SVGAGI in the germline V gene. V lost 5 bases to trimming and J lost 8 bases, with 10 bases between them.

This chain connects TRBV19 to TRBJ1-6; TRBD1 might be the D (6 bases). Germline V CDR1 and CDR2: LNHDA, SQIVND (reference sequence). CDR3 length equals 14 residues. Trimming took off 4 bases at V and 9 bases at J, with 13 bases between the two ends. The CDR3 reads CASSKGGYGSPLHF. CDR3 DNA sequence: TGTGCCAGTAGTAAGGGGGGATACGGTTCACCCCTCCACTTT. Together with reference TRBV19 and TRBJ1-6, the CDR3 gives the full variable domain: DGGITQSPKYLFRKEGQNVTLSCEQNLNHDAMYWYRQDPGQGLRLIYYSQIVNDFQKGDIAEGYSVSREKKESFPLTVTSAQKNPTAFYLCASSKGGYGSPLHFGNGTRLTVT.

The chain has TRBV15 and TRBJ1-6; D not resolved. The length of the CDR3 is 14 residues. Trimming stripped 3 bases from V and 10 bases from J, with 13 bases between. CDR1 and CDR2 (germline): LNHNV, YYDKDF (reference sequence). The CDR3 spells CATSSPNSPSPLHF. The CDR3 bases are TGTGCCACCAGCAGCCCTAATTCCCCATCACCCCTCCACTTT.

The chain has TRBV6-5 and TRBJ1-4; no clear D. There are 16 residues in the CDR3. Germline lookup yields CDR1 MNHEY and CDR2 SVGAGI. Trimming removed 0 bases at V and 8 bases at J, with 16 bases between. CDR3 loop: CASSYSWAEVGEKLFF. In DNA form, the CDR3 reads TGTGCCAGCAGTTACTCCTGGGCAGAAGTGGGAGAAAAACTGTTTTTT.

Comment on this clone: Other DNA sequences in the sample encode the same CDR3. This chain links TRBV5-1 with TRBJ2-3, with TRBD2 identical over 14 bases. The CDR3 spans 17 residues. CDR1 SGHRS and CDR2 YFSETQ come from the germline V gene. Losses at the gene ends were 4 bases for V and 2 bases for J; bases not matched to a gene: 6. The CDR3 DNA reads as TGCGCCAGCAGCCGGACTAGCGGGGGGCCCTCCACAGATACGCAGTATTTT. Translated, it gives CASSRTSGGPSTDTQYF. The complete variable domain, with remaining parts taken from reference TRBV5-1 and TRBJ2-3, reads KAGVTQTPRYLIKTRGQQVTLSCSPISGHRSVSWYQQTPGQGLQFLFEYFSETQRNKGNFPGRFSGRQFSNSRSEMNVSTLELGDSALYLCASSRTSGGPSTDTQYFGPGTRLTVL.

On this clone itself: A much larger clonotype is one base distant, so this may be a read error. The sample contains more than one DNA sequence encoding this CDR3. The V call is TRBV5-4, the J call TRBJ2-7; D gene uncertain. The CDR3 sequence is 11 residues long. Germline CDR1 SGHNT, CDR2 YYREEE (reference sequence). The V and J ends lost 5 bases and 3 bases respectively, with 6 bases between them. The CDR3 protein is CASSLNYEQYF. Here the CDR3 DNA reads TGTGCCAGCAGTTTGAACTACGAGCAGTACTTC.

The chain employs TRBV6-6 and TRBJ2-2; 11 bases are shared with TRBD1. The CDR3 contains 15 residues. CDR1 and CDR2 (germline): MNHNY, SVGAGI (reference sequence). Losses at the gene ends were 6 bases for V and 6 bases for J; bases not matched to a gene: 6. The DNA of the CDR3 is TGTGCCAGCAGCTCCGGACAGGGGGCCGCCGGGGAGCTGTTTTTT. Protein sequence: CASSSGQGAAGELFF.

The chain uses TRBV30 and TRBJ1-1; D is unclear. The germline gives CDR1 GTSNPN, CDR2 SVGIG (reference sequence). The CDR3 consists of 12 residues. V lost 7 bases and J 1 base, leaving 10 bases between the germline ends. The CDR3 protein is CASAQPNTEAFF. As DNA, the CDR3 is TGTGCCTCAGCCCAACCGAACACTGAAGCTTTCTTT.

The V and J genes are TRBV6-5 and TRBJ2-7, with 7 bases that match TRBD1. V gave up 6 bases and J gave up 0 bases; unmatched junction bases: 2. CDR3 size: 13 residues. CDR1 MNHEY and CDR2 SVGAGI come from the germline V gene. CDR3 nucleotides: TGTGCCAGCAGGGACAGGCTCTCCTACGAGCAGTACTTC. This gives the protein CASRDRLSYEQYF.

The chain has TRBV7-2 and TRBJ2-7, with TRBD2 matching over 9 bases. Germline CDR1 SGHTA, CDR2 FQGNSA. V lost 1 base and J lost 0; bases outside the gene matches: 7. The CDR3 contains 17 residues. The CDR3: CASSLESGTSPSYEQYF. CDR3 DNA sequence: TGTGCCAGCAGCTTAGAATCCGGGACTAGCCCCTCCTACGAGCAGTACTTC.

On this clone: The same CDR3 can be traced to other DNA sequences in this sample. The J gene is TRBJ2-7, the V gene TRBV10-3; maybe TRBD1 (6 bases). The CDR3 is 12 residues long. Germline V gene sequence: CDR1 ENHRY, CDR2 SYGVKD. The V gene lost 2 bases and the J gene lost 5 bases, with 7 bases spanning the gap. The CDR3 is CAISEGGHEQYF. CDR3 DNA: TGTGCCATCAGTGAGGGGGGCCACGAGCAGTACTTC.

As concerns this clone: This sample includes further DNA sequences coding for the same CDR3. The gene calls are TRBV5-1 and TRBJ2-1; D possibly uses TRBD1 or TRBD2 (5 bases each). This CDR3 has 15 amino acids. V lost 0 bases and J lost 1, with 8 bases in between. The germline gives CDR1 SGHRS, CDR2 YFSETQ. CDR3 sequence reads: CASSLGGGSYNEQFF. The CDR3 DNA is TGCGCCAGCAGCTTGGGGGGCGGGTCCTACAATGAGCAGTTCTTC.

V usage is TRBV10-3 and J usage is TRBJ1-1; 10 nucleotides line up with TRBD1. Germline V CDR1 and CDR2: ENHRY, SYGVKD. This CDR3 contains 14 residues. J gave up 5 bases and V 10 bases, and 10 bases lay outside the gene matches. CDR3 bases: TGTGCCACCCGTAGACAGGGGGCAGGGACTGAAGCTTTCTTT. It is translated as CATRRQGAGTEAFF.

The chain combines TRBV18 with TRBJ2-7; D not certain. Trimming removed 0 bases from V and 2 bases from J, with 11 bases in between. The CDR3 consists of 15 residues. Germline lookup yields CDR1 KGHSH and CDR2 LQKENI. The CDR3 region is CASSPPVAAAYEQYF. CDR3 nucleotides: TGTGCCAGCTCACCACCGGTAGCTGCCGCCTACGAGCAGTACTTC.

The gene calls are TRBV6-1 and TRBJ2-7; no definite D call. From germline, CDR1 is MNHNS and CDR2 SASEGT. CDR3 length: 14 residues. Trimming took 3 bases from V and 2 from J, leaving 11 bases between them. The CDR3 region has the DNA TGTGCCAGCAGTGACCCAAACCCAGCCTACGAGCAGTACTTC. This gives the protein CASSDPNPAYEQYF.

The chain recombines TRBV6-1 with TRBJ1-4; 7 nucleotides align to TRBD1. Trimming took 2 bases from V and 5 from J; bases not matched to a gene: 8. There are 16 residues in the CDR3. The germline gives CDR1 MNHNS, CDR2 SASEGT. The CDR3 coding sequence is TGTGCCAGCAGTGAACCTGGGGCAGGGGGAAATGAAAAACTGTTTTTT. This codes for CASSEPGAGGNEKLFF.

This clone has only one observation. The CDR3 region has the DNA TGTGCCAGTAGTTGGATTAACCTGGGCGGCTACGAGCAGTACTTC. Encoded protein: CASSWINLGGYEQYF. The chain is built from TRBV19 and TRBJ2-7; D is unresolved. CDR3 length: 15 amino acids. Trimming shortened V by 5 bases and J by 3 bases, and 17 bases separated the two germline ends. CDR1 LNHDA and CDR2 SQIVND come from the germline V gene (reference sequence).